This T cell receptor beta chain was sequenced in a study of vaccination effects on CD4 cells after COVID-19. Notes on this clone: What it binds is not known.

It was after approximately 10 days of culture that CD4+ T cells were isolated. TCRdb's table, derived via immunoSEQ multiplex PCR, lists solely in-frame clones and lacks some. The profile shows around 35,000 clones, 68% of them singletons. This receptor was taken from a human donor who received a COVID-19 vaccine. The input for sequencing was CD4+ T cells from PBMCs cultured without peptide, taken before COVID-19 vaccination.

CDR3 nucleotides: TGCGCCAGCAGCCAAGGACGGTGGAGCTCCTACGAGCAGTACTTC. Protein: CASSQGRWSSYEQYF. This chain uses TRBV4-1 with TRBJ2-7; D gene uncertain. Trimming took 1 base from V and 0 from J, leaving 10 bases between them. There are 15 residues in the CDR3. Germline loops: CDR1 MGHRA, CDR2 YSYEKL.